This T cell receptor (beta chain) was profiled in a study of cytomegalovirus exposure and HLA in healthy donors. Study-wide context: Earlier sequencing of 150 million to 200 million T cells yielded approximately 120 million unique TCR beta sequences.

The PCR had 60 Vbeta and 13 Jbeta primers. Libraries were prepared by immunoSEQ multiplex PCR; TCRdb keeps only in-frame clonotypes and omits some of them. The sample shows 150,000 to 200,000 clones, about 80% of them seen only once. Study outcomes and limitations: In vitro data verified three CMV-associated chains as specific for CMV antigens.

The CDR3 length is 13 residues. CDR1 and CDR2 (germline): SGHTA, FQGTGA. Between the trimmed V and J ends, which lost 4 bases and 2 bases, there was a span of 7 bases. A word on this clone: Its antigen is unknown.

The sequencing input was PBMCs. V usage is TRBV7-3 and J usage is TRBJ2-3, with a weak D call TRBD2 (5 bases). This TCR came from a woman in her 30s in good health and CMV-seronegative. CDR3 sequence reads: CASSSDYTDTQYF. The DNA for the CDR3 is TGTGCCAGCAGCTCCGACTACACAGATACGCAGTATTTT.